The clone carrying this T cell receptor (beta chain) was recorded at least ten times. Its antigen is still unknown. These data belong to a study of early T cells in non-severe SARS-CoV-2 infection. Overall study: Unsorted whole blood bulk RNA was sequenced, with unpaired chains.

Each single cDNA molecule received a unique molecular identifier. TCRdb ran MiXCR on the 5' RACE reads and lists one entry per CDR3 protein. This sample yields 25,000 to 35,000 distinct CDR3 sequences, of which about 5.7% are seen a single time; 5% to 6.5% belongs to the top ten. J gave up 3 bases and V 2 bases, and 4 bases lay outside the gene matches. Germline V lookup: CDR1 MDHEN, CDR2 SYDVKM. CDR3 length: 15 amino acids. Notes on the study in general: The study's VDJdb matching favored anti-spike CD8 responses and missed private and CD4 specificities.

The sequenced sample consisted of whole blood. The V and J genes are TRBV28 and TRBJ2-3; 8 bases match TRBD2. The source of this sequence is an adult who was a healthcare worker with PCR-confirmed SARS-CoV-2 infection or an uninfected control (not recorded which). The CDR3 DNA sequence: TGTGCCAGCAGTTTACTAAAGCGGGGGACAGATACGCAGTATTTT. Amino acids: CASSLLKRGTDTQYF.